Described below is a single TCR beta chain sequence and its context. Its target is unknown. The data stem from a study of blood T cells in healthy people across ages. The study's findings and limits: Whereas aged donors had fewer naive CD4+ cells, long-lived donors had more of them and higher diversity. Getting older went along with TCR beta diversity per million T cells dropping roughly linearly.

V was clipped by 4 bases and J by 1 base; unmatched bases: 5. Germline V gives CDR1 SGHRS, CDR2 YFSETQ. The CDR3 contains 15 residues. Combining a sample-barcoded 5' primer with a J-beta primer mix, a second PCR ran for roughly 7 to 11 cycles. TCRdb independently ran MiXCR on the 5' RACE reads; one entry per CDR3 protein. Counted here are about 1.8 million distinct CDR3 sequences, 40% to 55% occurring once; the ten biggest clones make up 2.1%. The sequence derives from a woman in her 40s in good health. The specimen was blood. The J gene is TRBJ2-7, the V gene TRBV5-1; 10 positions agree with TRBD1. CDR3 nucleotide sequence: TGCGCCAGCAGCCCCGACAGGGGGCAATCCTACGAGCAGTACTTC. Translating gives CASSPDRGQSYEQYF.